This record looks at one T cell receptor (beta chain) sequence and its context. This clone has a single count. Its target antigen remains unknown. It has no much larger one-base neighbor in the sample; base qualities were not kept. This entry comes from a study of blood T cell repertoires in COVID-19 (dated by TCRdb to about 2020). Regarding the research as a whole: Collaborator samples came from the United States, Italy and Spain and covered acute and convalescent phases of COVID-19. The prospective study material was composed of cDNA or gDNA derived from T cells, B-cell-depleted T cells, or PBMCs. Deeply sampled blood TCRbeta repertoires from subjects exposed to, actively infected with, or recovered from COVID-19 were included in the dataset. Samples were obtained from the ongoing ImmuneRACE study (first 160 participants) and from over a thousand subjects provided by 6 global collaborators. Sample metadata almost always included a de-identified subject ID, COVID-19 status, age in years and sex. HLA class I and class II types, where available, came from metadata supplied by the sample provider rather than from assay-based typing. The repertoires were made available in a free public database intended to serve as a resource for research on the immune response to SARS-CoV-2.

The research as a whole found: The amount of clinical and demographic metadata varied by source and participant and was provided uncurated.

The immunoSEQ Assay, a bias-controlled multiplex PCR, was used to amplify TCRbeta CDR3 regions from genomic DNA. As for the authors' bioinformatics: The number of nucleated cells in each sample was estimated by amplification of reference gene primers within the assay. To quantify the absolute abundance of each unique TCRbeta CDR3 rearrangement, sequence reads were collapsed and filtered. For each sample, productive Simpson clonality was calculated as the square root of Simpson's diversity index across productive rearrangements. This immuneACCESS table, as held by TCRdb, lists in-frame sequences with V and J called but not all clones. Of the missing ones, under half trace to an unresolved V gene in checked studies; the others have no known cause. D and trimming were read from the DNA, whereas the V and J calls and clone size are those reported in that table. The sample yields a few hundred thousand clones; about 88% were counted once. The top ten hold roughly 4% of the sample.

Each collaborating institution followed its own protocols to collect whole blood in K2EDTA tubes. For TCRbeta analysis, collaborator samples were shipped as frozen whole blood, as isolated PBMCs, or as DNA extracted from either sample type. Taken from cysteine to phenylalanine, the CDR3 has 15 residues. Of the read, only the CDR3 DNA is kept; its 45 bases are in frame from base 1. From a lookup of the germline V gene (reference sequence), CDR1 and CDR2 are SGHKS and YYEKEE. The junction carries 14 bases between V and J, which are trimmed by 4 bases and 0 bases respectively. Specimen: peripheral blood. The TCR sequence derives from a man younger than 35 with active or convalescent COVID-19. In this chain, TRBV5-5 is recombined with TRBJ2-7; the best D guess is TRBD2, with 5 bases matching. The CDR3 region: CASSPRVLLSYEQYF. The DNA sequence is TGTGCCAGCAGCCCGCGGGTTCTCCTCTCCTACGAGCAGTACTTC.